Detailed here is one TCR beta chain. No cognate antigen has been identified for it. Base qualities were left out, and no much larger clone turns up one base away. This entry is derived from a study of blood T cell repertoires in COVID-19 (dated by TCRdb to the early 2020s). About the investigation overall: The collaborator samples originated in the United States, Italy and Spain and spanned the acute and convalescent phases of COVID-19. The material from the prospective study consisted of cDNA or gDNA derived from T cells, B-cell-depleted T cells, or PBMCs. Deeply sampled blood TCRbeta repertoires from subjects exposed to, actively infected with, or recovered from COVID-19 were included in the dataset. The repertoires were made available in a free public database intended to serve as a resource for research on the immune response to SARS-CoV-2. Samples came from the ongoing ImmuneRACE study (first 160 participants) plus 1,254 subjects from 6 global collaborators. Sample metadata almost always included a de-identified subject ID, COVID-19 status, age in years and sex. Where available, HLA class I and class II types were obtained from metadata supplied by the sample provider rather than from assay-based typing. Overall results and qualifications from the work: The quantity of clinical and demographic metadata differed by source and by participant and was supplied without curation.

The collaborating institutions used their own protocols to collect whole blood in K2EDTA tubes. For TCRbeta analysis, collaborators shipped samples in one of three forms: frozen whole blood, isolated PBMCs, or DNA extracted from either of those sample types. TCRbeta CDR3 regions were amplified from genomic DNA using the immunoSEQ Assay, a bias-controlled multiplex PCR. The authors' pipeline ran thus. Nucleated cell counts per sample were estimated from amplification of reference gene primers within the assay. To quantify the absolute abundance of each unique TCRbeta CDR3 rearrangement, sequence reads were collapsed and filtered. For each sample, productive Simpson clonality was calculated as the square root of Simpson's diversity index across productive rearrangements. TCRdb holds this immuneACCESS table with in-frame rearrangements only. Some clones are missing; in checked studies, unresolved V genes explain under half, and the rest has no known cause. Clone size and V and J calls were adopted from that table, with D and trimming inferred from the DNA. The sample table contains about 490,000 clones; only one count was recorded for around 85% of them. Approximately 3.4% of the sample goes to the ten largest clones.

Counted from cysteine to phenylalanine, this CDR3 has 15 amino acids. The sequence is cut down to CDR3 DNA, 45 bases in frame from base 1. The CDR1 and CDR2 encoded by the germline V gene (reference sequence) are GTSNPN and SVGIG. V gives up 2 bases and J gives up 0 bases, and the segment between their germline ends measures 11 bases. This sequence was found in a human donor in a cohort sampled during active COVID-19. Sequencing was done on a sample of peripheral blood. The V and J genes are TRBV30 and TRBJ1-3, with the identity of the D gene unclear. The DNA sequence is TGTGCCTGGAGTCTACCGAACCTCTCTGGAAACACCATATATTTT. It encodes CAWSLPNLSGNTIYF. This CDR3, with the reference TRBV30 and TRBJ1-3 proteins standing in past its ends, gives the full variable domain SQTIHQWPATLVQPVGSPLSLECTVEGTSNPNLYWYRQAAGRGLQLLFYSVGIGQISSEVPQNLSASRPQDRQFILSSKKLLLSDSGFYLCAWSLPNLSGNTIYFGEGSWLTVV.